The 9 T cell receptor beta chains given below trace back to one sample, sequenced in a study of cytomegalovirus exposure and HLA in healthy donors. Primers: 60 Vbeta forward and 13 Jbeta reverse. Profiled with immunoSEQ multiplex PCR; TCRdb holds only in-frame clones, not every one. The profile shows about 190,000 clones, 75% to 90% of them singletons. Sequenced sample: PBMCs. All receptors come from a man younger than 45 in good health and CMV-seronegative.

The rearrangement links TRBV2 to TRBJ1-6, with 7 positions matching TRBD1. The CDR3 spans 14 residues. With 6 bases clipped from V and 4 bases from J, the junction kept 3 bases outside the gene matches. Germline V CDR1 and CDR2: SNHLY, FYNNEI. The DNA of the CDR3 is TGTGCCAGCAGCCACAGGGGTTATAATTCACCCCTCCACTTT. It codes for CASSHRGYNSPLHF.

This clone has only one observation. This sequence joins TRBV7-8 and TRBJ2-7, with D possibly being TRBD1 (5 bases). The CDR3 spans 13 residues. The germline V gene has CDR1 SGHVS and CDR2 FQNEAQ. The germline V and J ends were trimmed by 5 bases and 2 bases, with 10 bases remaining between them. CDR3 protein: CASSLLGAYEQYF. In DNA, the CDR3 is TGTGCCAGCAGCCTTTTAGGGGCCTACGAGCAGTACTTC.

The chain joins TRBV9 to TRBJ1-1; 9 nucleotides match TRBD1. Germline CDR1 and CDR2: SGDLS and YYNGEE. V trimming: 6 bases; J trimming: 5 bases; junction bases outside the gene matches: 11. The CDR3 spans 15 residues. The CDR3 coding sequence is TGTGCCAGCACCGCCGTACAGGGGGCGCCGACTGAAGCTTTCTTT. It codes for CASTAVQGAPTEAFF.

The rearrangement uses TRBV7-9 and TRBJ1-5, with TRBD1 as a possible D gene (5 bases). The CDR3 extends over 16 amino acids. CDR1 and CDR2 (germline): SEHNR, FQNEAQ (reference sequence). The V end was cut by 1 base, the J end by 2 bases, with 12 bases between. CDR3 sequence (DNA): TGTGCCAGCAGCTTAGTAGTTCGGGGGGGCAATCAGCCCCAGCATTTT. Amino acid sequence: CASSLVVRGGNQPQHF.

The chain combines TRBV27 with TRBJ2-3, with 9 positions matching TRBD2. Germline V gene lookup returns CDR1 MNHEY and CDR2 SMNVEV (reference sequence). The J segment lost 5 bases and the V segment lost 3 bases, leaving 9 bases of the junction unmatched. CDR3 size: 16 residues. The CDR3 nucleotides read TGTGCCAGCAGTTTCCGGCTAGCGGGGAACGGAGATACGCAGTATTTT. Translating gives CASSFRLAGNGDTQYF.

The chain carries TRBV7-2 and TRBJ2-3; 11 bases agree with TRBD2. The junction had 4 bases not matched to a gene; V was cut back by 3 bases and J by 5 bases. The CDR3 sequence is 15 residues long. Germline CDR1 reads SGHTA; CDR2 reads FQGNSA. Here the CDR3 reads CASSFSGGAGDTQYF. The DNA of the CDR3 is TGTGCCAGCAGCTTTAGCGGGGGGGCAGGAGATACGCAGTATTTT.

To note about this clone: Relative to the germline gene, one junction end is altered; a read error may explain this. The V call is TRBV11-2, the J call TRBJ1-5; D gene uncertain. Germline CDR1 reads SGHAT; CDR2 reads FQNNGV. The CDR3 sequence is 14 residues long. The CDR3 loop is CASSLLGSNQPQHF. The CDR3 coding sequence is TGCGCCAGCAGCTTGCTCGGGAGCAATCAGCCCCAGCATTTT.

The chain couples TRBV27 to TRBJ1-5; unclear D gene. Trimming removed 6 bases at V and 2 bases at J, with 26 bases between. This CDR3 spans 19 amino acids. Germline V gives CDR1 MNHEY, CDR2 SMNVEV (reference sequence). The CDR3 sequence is CASSPSGEAGWFGNQPQHF. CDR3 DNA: TGTGCCAGCAGCCCATCCGGGGAGGCCGGGTGGTTTGGCAATCAGCCCCAGCATTTT.

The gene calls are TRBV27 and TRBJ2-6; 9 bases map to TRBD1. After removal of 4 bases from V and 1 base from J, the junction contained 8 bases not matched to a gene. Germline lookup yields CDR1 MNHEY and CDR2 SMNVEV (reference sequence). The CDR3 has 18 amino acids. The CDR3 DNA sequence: TGTGCCAGCAGTTGGGGACAGGGAAAGTGGTCTGGGGCCAACGTCCTGACTTTC. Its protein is CASSWGQGKWSGANVLTF. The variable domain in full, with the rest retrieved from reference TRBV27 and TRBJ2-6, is EAQVTQNPRYLITVTGKKLTVTCSQNMNHEYMSWYRQDPGLGLRQIYYSMNVEVTDKGDVPEGYKVSRKEKRNFPLILESPSPNQTSLYFCASSWGQGKWSGANVLTFGAGSRLTVL.